These 2 T cell receptor beta chains were sequenced from one sample in a study of PD-L1 blockade in urothelial cancer. Time point specified: pretreatment peripheral blood. Clones were read by immunoSEQ multiplex PCR, and TCRdb kept only the in-frame ones, dropping some. This sample has 70,000 to 95,000 clones; around 90% occur once, and the top ten carry about 1%. The sample was PBMCs, taken around atezolizumab (anti-PD-L1) treatment. These receptors all stem from an elderly woman with urothelial cancer.

The V gene is TRBV30, the J gene TRBJ2-3; maybe TRBD1 (6 bases). There are 13 residues in the CDR3. The V gene lost 5 bases and the J gene lost 8 bases, with 17 bases spanning the gap. Germline V gene data show CDR1 as GTSNPN and CDR2 as SVGIG (reference sequence). The CDR3 is CAWEQGTEGTQYF. The CDR3 bases are TGTGCCTGGGAACAGGGAACCGAAGGTACGCAGTATTTT.

This clone has just a few counts. The genes are TRBV28 and TRBJ1-5, with a tentative D call TRBD1 (6 bases). CDR1 MDHEN and CDR2 SYDVKM come from the germline V gene. The CDR3 is 15 amino acids. Between the trimmed V and J ends, which lost 5 bases and 3 bases, there was a span of 14 bases. The CDR3 sequence is CASSTSTGFNQPQHF. CDR3 nucleotide sequence: TGTGCCAGCAGTACGTCAACAGGGTTCAATCAGCCCCAGCATTTT.